The rows below give T cell receptor beta chains drawn from one sample of a study of blood T cell repertoires in COVID-19. This table comes from immunoSEQ multiplex PCR, and its TCRdb copy is limited to in-frame clones, with some not included. The table lists approximately 250,000 clones, over 80% of them singletons. Sequenced material: peripheral blood. These receptors were collected from a woman aged 55-69 years with active or convalescent COVID-19. CDR3s include the opening cysteine and the closing phenylalanine or tryptophan. The D gene is left open where the match is weak. Only some rows state a clone size, as once, few, many or a class for expanded clones.

clone size	V gene	J gene	D gene	CDR3 protein	CDR3 DNA
.	TRBV5-8	TRBJ1-5	TRBD1	CASSLGDRANQPQHF	TGTGCCAGCAGCTTGGGGGACAGGGCCAATCAGCCCCAGCATTTT
few	TRBV4-2	TRBJ2-1	TRBD1	CASSQDGGTGTYNEQFF	TGTGCCAGCAGCCAAGATGGGGGGACAGGTACCTACAATGAGCAGTTCTTC
.	TRBV19	TRBJ1-4	.	CASRVGQPTNEKLFF	TGTGCCAGTAGGGTCGGACAGCCAACTAATGAAAAACTGTTTTTT
.	TRBV28	TRBJ1-5	TRBD1	CASSLPDRGRGPQHF	TGTGCCAGCAGTTTACCGGACAGGGGCCGAGGGCCCCAGCATTTT
.	TRBV5-1	TRBJ1-6	TRBD1	CASSSDRGEYNSPLHF	TGCGCCAGCAGCTCGGACAGGGGGGAATATAATTCACCCCTCCACTTT
once	TRBV4-1	TRBJ2-3	.	CASSQEGRGGTDTQYF	TGCGCCAGCAGCCAAGAAGGTCGAGGAGGCACAGATACGCAGTATTTT
.	TRBV19	TRBJ1-1	TRBD1	CASSPPGATGAFF	TGTGCCAGTAGTCCCCCAGGGGCGACAGGGGCTTTCTTT
once	TRBV7-7	TRBJ2-5	.	CASSLVGVEGETQYF	TGTGCTAGCAGCTTAGTCGGGGTAGAGGGAGAGACCCAGTACTTC
once	TRBV28	TRBJ1-6	TRBD1	CASSLGQGFSPLHF	TGTGCCAGCAGTTTAGGACAGGGCTTCTCACCCCTCCACTTT
.	TRBV29-1	TRBJ1-1	.	CSVGWVEGENTEAFF	TGCAGCGTTGGATGGGTGGAGGGAGAGAACACTGAAGCTTTCTTT
.	TRBV10-2	TRBJ2-7	TRBD2	CASSAGTSPYEQYF	TGCGCCAGCAGCGCCGGGACTAGCCCGTACGAGCAGTACTTC
.	TRBV25-1	TRBJ1-2	TRBD1	CATLQGAYGYTF	TGTGCCACGCTACAGGGGGCTTATGGCTACACCTTC
.	TRBV12-5	TRBJ1-1	TRBD1	CASGLAWDRMNTEAFF	TGTGCTAGTGGTTTGGCTTGGGACAGGATGAACACTGAAGCTTTCTTT
.	TRBV5-1	TRBJ1-4	.	CASSLGLFNEKLFF	TGCGCCAGCAGCTTGGGACTTTTTAATGAAAAACTGTTTTTT
.	TRBV10-3	TRBJ2-7	.	CAISEVQGYEQYF	TGTGCCATCAGTGAGGTCCAGGGCTACGAGCAGTACTTC
few	TRBV27	TRBJ1-2	TRBD1	CASSPGQGAGYTF	TGTGCCAGCAGCCCGGGACAGGGTGCAGGCTACACCTTC
.	TRBV6-5	TRBJ1-1	.	CASSYSWESTEAFF	TGTGCCAGCAGTTACTCGTGGGAGAGCACTGAAGCTTTCTTT
.	TRBV12-3/TRBV12-4	TRBJ1-5	TRBD1	CASSLTGDQPQHF	TGTGCCAGCAGTTTAACAGGGGATCAGCCCCAGCATTTT
few	TRBV6-6	TRBJ1-1	.	CASSPRVEGINTEAFF	TGTGCCAGCAGTCCCCGAGTGGAGGGGATTAACACTGAAGCTTTCTTT
.	TRBV27	TRBJ2-2	.	CASSGGSTNTGELFF	TGTGCCAGCAGTGGGGGCAGCACGAACACCGGGGAGCTGTTTTTT
.	TRBV2	TRBJ1-1	TRBD1	CASSALAGQTMNTEAFF	TGTGCCAGCAGTGCCTTGGCGGGACAGACCATGAACACTGAAGCTTTCTTT
few	TRBV19	TRBJ2-7	.	CASSIGGVSYEQYF	TGTGCCAGTAGTATAGGCGGGGTCAGCTACGAGCAGTACTTC
.	TRBV5-1	TRBJ2-5	TRBD2	CASSTGGVPQETQYF	TGCGCCAGCAGCACGGGGGGGGTACCCCAAGAGACCCAGTACTTC
.	TRBV11-2	TRBJ1-2	TRBD1	CASSQVRNRGPGYTF	TGTGCCAGCAGCCAAGTTAGAAACAGGGGGCCTGGCTACACCTTC
.	TRBV29-1	TRBJ1-5	TRBD1	CSVDYSDRVYDSNQPQHF	TGCAGCGTTGATTATTCCGACAGGGTCTATGATAGCAATCAGCCCCAGCATTTT
.	TRBV28	TRBJ1-1	TRBD1	CASSLGNRGTEAFF	TGTGCCAGCAGTTTGGGTAACAGGGGAACTGAAGCTTTCTTT
.	TRBV2	TRBJ2-1	TRBD2	CASSKGLAGYNEQFF	TGTGCCAGCAGTAAGGGACTAGCGGGGTACAATGAGCAGTTCTTC
.	TRBV5-6	TRBJ2-5	.	CASSLGGQQETQYF	TGTGCCAGCAGCTTGGGGGGGCAACAAGAGACCCAGTACTTC
.	TRBV3-1/TRBV3-2	TRBJ1-6	.	CASSQGPGGNSPLHF	TGTGCCAGCAGCCAAGGACCCGGAGGGAATTCACCCCTCCACTTT
once	TRBV18	TRBJ2-3	.	CASSPQGGGIIDTQYF	TGTGCCAGCTCACCACAAGGCGGCGGGATCATAGATACGCAGTATTTT
.	TRBV6-5	TRBJ2-6	.	CASSYAGAGANVLTF	TGTGCCAGCAGTTACGCAGGGGCTGGGGCCAACGTCCTGACTTTC
once	TRBV27	TRBJ1-3	.	CASSSGPGPKPSGNTIYF	TGTGCCAGCAGTTCTGGTCCGGGTCCTAAACCCTCTGGAAACACCATATATTTT
.	TRBV3-1/TRBV3-2	TRBJ1-6	.	CASSQVSFDSPLHF	TGTGCCAGCAGCCAAGTCAGTTTCGATTCACCCCTCCACTTT
.	TRBV27	TRBJ1-1	.	CASRRSSPNTEAFF	TGTGCCAGCAGGAGGTCTTCCCCGAACACTGAAGCTTTCTTT
.	TRBV6-2/TRBV6-3	TRBJ1-5	.	CASSEQGGQPQHF	TGTGCCAGCAGTGAGCAAGGAGGTCAGCCCCAGCATTTT
.	TRBV11-2	TRBJ1-4	.	CASSSRGFGNEKLFF	TGTGCCAGCAGCTCAAGGGGGTTCGGTAATGAAAAACTGTTTTTT
once	TRBV4-2	TRBJ2-3	.	CASSQDRYTDTQYF	TGTGCCAGCAGCCAAGACCGCTACACAGATACGCAGTATTTT
.	TRBV5-6	TRBJ1-1	.	CASRQMGGANTEAFF	TGTGCCAGCAGGCAGATGGGGGGGGCGAACACTGAAGCTTTCTTT
.	TRBV12-5	TRBJ1-1	TRBD1	CASGSRTGPSVMNTEAFF	TGTGCTAGTGGTTCACGGACAGGGCCTTCTGTAATGAACACTGAAGCTTTCTTT
few	TRBV29-1	TRBJ1-2	.	CSYTTSKGGYTF	TGCAGCTATACGACCTCAAAGGGGGGCTACACCTTC
.	TRBV4-2	TRBJ2-1	TRBD2	CASSQVGLAGDDEQFF	TGTGCCAGCAGCCAAGTGGGACTAGCGGGAGACGATGAGCAGTTCTTC
.	TRBV9	TRBJ2-1	.	CASSVTSSYNEQFF	TGTGCCAGCAGCGTCACCAGCTCCTACAATGAGCAGTTCTTC
.	TRBV7-2	TRBJ2-1	.	CASSPSGGSSYNEQFF	TGTGCCAGCAGCCCTTCTGGCGGAAGCTCCTACAATGAGCAGTTCTTC
.	TRBV6-5	TRBJ1-3	TRBD1	CASSYSGTGVGNTIYF	TGTGCCAGCAGTTACTCCGGGACAGGGGTAGGAAACACCATATATTTT
.	TRBV3-1/TRBV3-2	TRBJ1-4	.	CASSQDPTVGEKLFF	TGTGCCAGCAGCCAAGATCCGACAGTGGGGGAAAAACTGTTTTTT
.	TRBV30	TRBJ1-1	.	CAWSVGGNTEAFF	TGTGCCTGGAGTGTAGGAGGAAATACTGAAGCTTTCTTT
.	TRBV28	TRBJ1-1	.	CASTGQILGEAFF	TGTGCCAGCACTGGACAGATACTAGGTGAAGCTTTCTTT
.	TRBV25-1	TRBJ2-3	.	CASNVGADTQYF	TGTGCCAGCAATGTAGGGGCAGATACGCAGTATTTT
.	TRBV5-1	TRBJ2-3	.	CATTVGGNTDTQYF	TGCGCCACCACAGTAGGGGGAAACACAGATACGCAGTATTTT
.	TRBV6-5	TRBJ2-3	TRBD2	CASIGLAGVYTQYF	TGTGCCAGCATTGGACTAGCGGGGGTATATACGCAGTATTTT
.	TRBV6-5	TRBJ1-1	.	CASRPSGDAEAFF	TGTGCCAGCAGGCCATCGGGGGACGCTGAAGCTTTCTTT
.	TRBV18	TRBJ2-3	TRBD2	CASSPSGRADTQYF	TGTGCCAGCTCACCTAGCGGGAGGGCAGATACGCAGTATTTT
.	TRBV5-1	TRBJ1-2	.	CASSFQGNYGYTF	TGCGCCAGCAGCTTCCAGGGAAATTATGGCTACACCTTC